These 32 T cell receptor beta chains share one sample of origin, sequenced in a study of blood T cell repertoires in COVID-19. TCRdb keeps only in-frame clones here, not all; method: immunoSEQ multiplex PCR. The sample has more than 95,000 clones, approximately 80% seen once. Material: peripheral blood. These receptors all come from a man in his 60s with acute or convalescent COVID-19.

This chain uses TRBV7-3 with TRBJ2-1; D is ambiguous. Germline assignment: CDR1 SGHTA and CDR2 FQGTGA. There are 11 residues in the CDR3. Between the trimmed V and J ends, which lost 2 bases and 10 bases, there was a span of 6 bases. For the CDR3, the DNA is TGTGCCAGCAGCTTAGCCGGGGAGCAGTTCTTC. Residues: CASSLAGEQFF.

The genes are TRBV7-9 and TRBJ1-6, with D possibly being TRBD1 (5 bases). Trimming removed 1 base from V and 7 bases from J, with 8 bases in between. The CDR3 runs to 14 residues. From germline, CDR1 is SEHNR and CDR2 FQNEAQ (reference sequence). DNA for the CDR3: TGTGCCAGCAGCTTAGAACAGGAAAATTCACCCCTCCACTTT. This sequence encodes CASSLEQENSPLHF.

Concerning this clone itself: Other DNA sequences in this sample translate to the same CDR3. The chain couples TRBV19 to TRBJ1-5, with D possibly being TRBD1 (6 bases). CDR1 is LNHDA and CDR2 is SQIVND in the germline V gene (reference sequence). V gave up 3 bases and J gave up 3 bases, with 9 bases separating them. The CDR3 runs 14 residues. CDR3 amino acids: CASSIGQFNQPQHF. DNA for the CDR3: TGTGCCAGTAGTATCGGACAGTTCAATCAGCCCCAGCATTTT.

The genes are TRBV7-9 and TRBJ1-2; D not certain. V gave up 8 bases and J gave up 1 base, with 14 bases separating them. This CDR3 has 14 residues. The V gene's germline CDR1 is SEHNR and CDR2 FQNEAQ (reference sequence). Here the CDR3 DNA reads TGTGCCAGCTCGTTACAGAACAATAACTATGGCTACACCTTC. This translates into CASSLQNNNYGYTF.

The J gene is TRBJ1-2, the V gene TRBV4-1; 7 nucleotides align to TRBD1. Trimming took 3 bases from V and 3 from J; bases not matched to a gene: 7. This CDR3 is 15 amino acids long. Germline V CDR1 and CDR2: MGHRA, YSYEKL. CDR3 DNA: TGCGCCAGCAGCCAGAACGCTCAGGGGGACTATGGCTACACCTTC. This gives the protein CASSQNAQGDYGYTF.

CDR3 bases: TGTGCCAGCAGTTACTACAGGGGAATGGGCTATGGCTACACCTTC. Protein product: CASSYYRGMGYGYTF. The chain couples TRBV28 to TRBJ1-2, with 7 nucleotides matching TRBD1. Germline V gene data show CDR1 as MDHEN and CDR2 as SYDVKM. With V trimmed by 4 bases and J by 4 bases, 9 bases remained unmatched. This CDR3 spans 15 amino acids.

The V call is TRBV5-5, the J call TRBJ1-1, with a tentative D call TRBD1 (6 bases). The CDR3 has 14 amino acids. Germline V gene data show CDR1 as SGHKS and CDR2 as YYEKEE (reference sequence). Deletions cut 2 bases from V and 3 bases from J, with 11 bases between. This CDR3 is CASSFLTGYTEAFF. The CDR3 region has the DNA TGTGCCAGCAGCTTTCTTACAGGGTACACTGAAGCTTTCTTT.

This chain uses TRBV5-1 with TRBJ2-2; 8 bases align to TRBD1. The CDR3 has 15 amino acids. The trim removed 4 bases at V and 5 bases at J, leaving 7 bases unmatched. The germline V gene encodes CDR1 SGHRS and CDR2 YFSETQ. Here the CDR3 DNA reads TGCGCCAGCAGCAACGGACAGGGCGGGACCGGGGAGCTGTTTTTT. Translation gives CASSNGQGGTGELFF.

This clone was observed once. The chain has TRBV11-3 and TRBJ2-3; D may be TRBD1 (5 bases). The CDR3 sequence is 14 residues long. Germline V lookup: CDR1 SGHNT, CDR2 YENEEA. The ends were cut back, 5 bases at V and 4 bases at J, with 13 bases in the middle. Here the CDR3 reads CASSPRTGSDTQYF. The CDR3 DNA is TGTGCCAGCAGCCCTCGCACAGGCTCAGATACGCAGTATTTT. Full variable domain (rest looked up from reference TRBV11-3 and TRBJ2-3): EAGVVQSPRYKIIEKKQPVAFWCNPISGHNTLYWYLQNLGQGPELLIRYENEEAVDDSQLPKDRFSAERLKGVDSTLKIQPAELGDSAVYLCASSPRTGSDTQYFGPGTRLTVL.

The CDR3: CASSGSGPSNQPQHF. In nucleotides, the CDR3 is TGTGCCAGCAGTGGCTCAGGGCCGAGCAATCAGCCCCAGCATTTT. The chain uses TRBV2 and TRBJ1-5, with D tentatively TRBD1 (5 bases). The CDR3 sequence is 15 residues long. Germline-derived CDR1 and CDR2 are SNHLY and FYNNEI. Trimming left V 4 bases short and J 1 base short, with 11 bases between. Using reference TRBV2 and TRBJ1-5 for the parts outside the CDR3, the full variable domain is EPEVTQTPSHQVTQMGQEVILRCVPISNHLYFYWYRQILGQKVEFLVSFYNNEISEKSEIFDDQFSVERPDGSNFTLKIRSTKLEDSAMYFCASSGSGPSNQPQHFGDGTRLSIL.

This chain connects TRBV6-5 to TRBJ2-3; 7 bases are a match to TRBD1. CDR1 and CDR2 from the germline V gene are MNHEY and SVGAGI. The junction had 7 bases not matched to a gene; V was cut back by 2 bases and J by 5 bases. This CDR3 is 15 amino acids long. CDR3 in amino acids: CASSYDRAIGDTQYF. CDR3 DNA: TGTGCCAGCAGTTACGACAGGGCGATAGGAGATACGCAGTATTTT.

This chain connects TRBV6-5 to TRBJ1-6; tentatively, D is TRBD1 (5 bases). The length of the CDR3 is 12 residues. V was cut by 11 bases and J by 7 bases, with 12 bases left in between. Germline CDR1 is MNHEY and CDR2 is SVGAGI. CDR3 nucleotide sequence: TGTGCCTCCCGGGGGGGGAATTCACCCCTCCACTTT. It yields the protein CASRGGNSPLHF.

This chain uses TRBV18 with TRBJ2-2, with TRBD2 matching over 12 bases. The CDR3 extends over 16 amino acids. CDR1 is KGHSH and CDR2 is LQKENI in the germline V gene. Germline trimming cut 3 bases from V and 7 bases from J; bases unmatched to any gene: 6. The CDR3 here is CASSPPSGRARGELFF. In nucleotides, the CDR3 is TGTGCCAGCTCACCTCCTAGCGGGAGGGCCCGCGGGGAGCTGTTTTTT.

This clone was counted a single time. In DNA form, the CDR3 reads TGCAGCGCCGGGACAGGGGGCGAAGAGACCCAGTACTTC. It translates to CSAGTGGEETQYF. The chain is built from TRBV29-1 and TRBJ2-5; 12 bases map to TRBD1. With V trimmed by 7 bases and J by 3 bases, 3 bases remained unmatched. The germline V gene has CDR1 SQVTM and CDR2 ANQGSEA. This CDR3 has 13 amino acids.

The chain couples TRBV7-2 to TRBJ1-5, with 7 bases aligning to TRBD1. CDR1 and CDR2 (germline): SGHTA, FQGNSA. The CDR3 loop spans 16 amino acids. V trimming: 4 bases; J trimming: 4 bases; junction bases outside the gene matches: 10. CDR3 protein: CASSSQGGRGNQPQHF. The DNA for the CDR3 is TGTGCCAGCAGCTCCCAGGGGGGCCGAGGGAATCAGCCCCAGCATTTT.

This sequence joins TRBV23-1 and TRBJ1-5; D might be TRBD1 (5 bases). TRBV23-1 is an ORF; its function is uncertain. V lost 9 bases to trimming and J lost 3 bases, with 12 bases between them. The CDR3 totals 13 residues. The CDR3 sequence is CAREGGANQPQHF. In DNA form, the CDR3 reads TGCGCCAGGGAAGGAGGGGCCAATCAGCCCCAGCATTTT.

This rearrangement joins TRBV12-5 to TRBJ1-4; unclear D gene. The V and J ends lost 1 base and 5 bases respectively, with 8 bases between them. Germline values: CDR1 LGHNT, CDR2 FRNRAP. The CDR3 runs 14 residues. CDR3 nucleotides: TGTGCTAGTGGTTTGGGAGTTCCCAATGAAAAACTGTTTTTT. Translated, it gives CASGLGVPNEKLFF. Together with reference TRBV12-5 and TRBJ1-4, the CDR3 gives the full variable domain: DARVTQTPRHKVTEMGQEVTMRCQPILGHNTVFWYRQTMMQGLELLAYFRNRAPLDDSGMPKDRFSAEMPDATLATLKIQPSEPRDSAVYFCASGLGVPNEKLFFGSGTQLSVL.

CDR3 region: CASSESTPLGELFF. CDR3 bases: TGTGCCAGCAGTGAATCCACACCCCTTGGGGAGCTGTTTTTT. V gene TRBV2 combines with J gene TRBJ2-2; D is undetermined. Germline V gene sequence: CDR1 SNHLY, CDR2 FYNNEI. V was cut by 2 bases and J by 8 bases, with 12 bases left in between. This CDR3 is built from 14 residues.

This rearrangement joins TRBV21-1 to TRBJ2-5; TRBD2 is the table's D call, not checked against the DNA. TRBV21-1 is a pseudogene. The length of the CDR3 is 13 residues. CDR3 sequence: CASKVPAGETQYF. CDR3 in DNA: TGTGCCAGCAAAGTCCCAGCGGGAGAGACCCAGTACTTC.

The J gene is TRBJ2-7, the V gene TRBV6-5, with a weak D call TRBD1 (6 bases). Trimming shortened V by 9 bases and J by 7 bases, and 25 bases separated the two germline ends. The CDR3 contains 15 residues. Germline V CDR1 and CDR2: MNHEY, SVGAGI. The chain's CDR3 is CASYRAADGIEEQYF. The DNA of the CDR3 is TGTGCCAGTTACAGGGCGGCGGACGGGATTGAGGAGCAGTACTTC.

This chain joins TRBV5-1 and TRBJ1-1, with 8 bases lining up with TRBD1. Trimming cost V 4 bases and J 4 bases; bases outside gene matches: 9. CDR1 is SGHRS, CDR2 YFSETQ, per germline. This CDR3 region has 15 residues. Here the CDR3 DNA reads TGCGCCAGCAGCCAAATGACAGGGGTCCCCACTGAAGCTTTCTTT. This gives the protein CASSQMTGVPTEAFF.

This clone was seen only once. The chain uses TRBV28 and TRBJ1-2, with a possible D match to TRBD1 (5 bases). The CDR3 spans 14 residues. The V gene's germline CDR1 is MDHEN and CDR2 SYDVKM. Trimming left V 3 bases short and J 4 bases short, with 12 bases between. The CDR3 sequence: CASSFGGGGYGYTF. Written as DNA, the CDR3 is TGTGCCAGCAGTTTCGGGGGTGGCGGCTATGGCTACACCTTC.

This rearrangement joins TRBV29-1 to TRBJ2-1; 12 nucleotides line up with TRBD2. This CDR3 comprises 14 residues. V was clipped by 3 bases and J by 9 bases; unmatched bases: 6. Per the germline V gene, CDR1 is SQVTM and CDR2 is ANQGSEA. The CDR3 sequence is CSVDRLAGVAEQFF. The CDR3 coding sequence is TGCAGCGTTGACAGACTAGCGGGAGTGGCTGAGCAGTTCTTC.

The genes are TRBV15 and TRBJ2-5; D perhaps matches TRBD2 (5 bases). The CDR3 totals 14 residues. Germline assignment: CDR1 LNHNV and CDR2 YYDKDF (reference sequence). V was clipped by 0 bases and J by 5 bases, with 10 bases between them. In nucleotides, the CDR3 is TGTGCCACCAGCAGAGAAACTAGTGTGGAGACCCAGTACTTC. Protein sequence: CATSRETSVETQYF.

CDR3 loop: CASTTDRGSEKLFF. CDR3 nucleotide sequence: TGTGCCAGTACCACGGACAGGGGCAGTGAAAAACTGTTTTTT. V gene TRBV19 combines with J gene TRBJ1-4; 9 nucleotides line up with TRBD1. The CDR3 contains 14 residues. V gave up 7 bases and J gave up 7 bases; unmatched junction bases: 7. CDR1 is LNHDA and CDR2 is SQIVND in the germline V gene (reference sequence).

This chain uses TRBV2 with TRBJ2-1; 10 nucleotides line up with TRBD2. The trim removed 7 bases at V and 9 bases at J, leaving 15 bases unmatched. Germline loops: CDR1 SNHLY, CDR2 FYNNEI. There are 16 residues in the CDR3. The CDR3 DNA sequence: TGTGCCAGCACCCCCGGGGCTAGCGGGAGAAACGGTGAGCAGTTCTTC. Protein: CASTPGASGRNGEQFF.

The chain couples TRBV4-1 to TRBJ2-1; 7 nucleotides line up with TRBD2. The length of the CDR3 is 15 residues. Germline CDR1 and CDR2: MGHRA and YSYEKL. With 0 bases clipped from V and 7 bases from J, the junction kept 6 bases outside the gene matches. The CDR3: CASSQERGSLNEQFF. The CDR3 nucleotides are TGCGCCAGCAGCCAAGAACGCGGGAGCCTTAATGAGCAGTTCTTC.

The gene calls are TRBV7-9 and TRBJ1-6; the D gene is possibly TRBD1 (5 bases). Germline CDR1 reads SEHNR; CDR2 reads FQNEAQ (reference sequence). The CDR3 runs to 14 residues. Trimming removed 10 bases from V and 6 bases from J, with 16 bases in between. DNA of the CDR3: TGTGCCATCGAGTTGGGGGGTCCTAATTCACCCCTCCACTTT. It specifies CAIELGGPNSPLHF.

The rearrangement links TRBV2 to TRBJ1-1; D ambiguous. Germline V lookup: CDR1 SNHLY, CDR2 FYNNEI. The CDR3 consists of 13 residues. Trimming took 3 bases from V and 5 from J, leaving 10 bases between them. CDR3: CASSDPRRTEAFF. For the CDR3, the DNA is TGTGCCAGCAGTGACCCTAGGAGAACTGAAGCTTTCTTT.

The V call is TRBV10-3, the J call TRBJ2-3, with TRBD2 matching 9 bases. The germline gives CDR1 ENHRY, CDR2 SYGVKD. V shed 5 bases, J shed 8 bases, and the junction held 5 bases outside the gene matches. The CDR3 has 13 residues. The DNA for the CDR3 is TGTGCCATCAGTATAGCGGGAGAGGGTACGCAGTATTTT. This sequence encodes CAISIAGEGTQYF.

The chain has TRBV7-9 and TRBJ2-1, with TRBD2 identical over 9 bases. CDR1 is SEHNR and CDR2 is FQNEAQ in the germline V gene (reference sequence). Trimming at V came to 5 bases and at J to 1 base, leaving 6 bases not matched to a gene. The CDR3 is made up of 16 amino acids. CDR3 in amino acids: CASSPAGLASYNEQFF. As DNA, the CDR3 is TGTGCCAGCAGCCCGGCCGGACTAGCGTCCTACAATGAGCAGTTCTTC.

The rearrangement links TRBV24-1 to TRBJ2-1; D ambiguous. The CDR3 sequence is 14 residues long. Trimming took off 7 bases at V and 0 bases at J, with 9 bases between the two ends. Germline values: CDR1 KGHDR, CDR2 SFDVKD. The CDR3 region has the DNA TGTGCCACCAGCGCGACAAACTCCTACAATGAGCAGTTCTTC. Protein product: CATSATNSYNEQFF.